The clone carrying this T cell receptor (beta chain) was counted at least ten times. Germline CDR1 reads MGHDK; CDR2 reads SYGVNS. Trimming took 3 bases from V and 4 from J, leaving 16 bases between them. The CDR3 sequence is 16 residues long. The authors made TCR beta libraries by quantitative 5'-RACE with molecular barcodes. MiXCR, applied by TCRdb to the 5' RACE reads, yields one record per CDR3 protein. The sample holds about 260,000 distinct CDR3 sequences; roughly a quarter are singletons and the top ten take roughly 0.67%. The data were taken from a study of CD8 T cells in ankylosing spondylitis.

This clonotype was obtained from a male donor with ankylosing spondylitis or in good health (not recorded which). J is TRBJ2-1 and V is TRBV25-1; D is perhaps TRBD1 or TRBD2 (6 bases each). Sequencing used blood, either unsorted or a sorted T cell fraction (not recorded which). This chain's CDR3 is CASSDPQQGLYNEQFF. CDR3 nucleotides: TGTGCCAGCAGTGACCCCCAACAGGGACTGTACAATGAGCAGTTCTTC.